This T cell receptor beta chain emerged from a study of blood T cell repertoires in COVID-19. In the study overall: Samples came from the United States, Italy and Spain, spanning acute and convalescent COVID-19. Sources were T cells, B-cell-depleted T cells, or PBMCs; the material itself was cDNA or gDNA.

Authors' analysis steps: Amplification of reference gene primers was used by the study to estimate nucleated cell counts. The protocol was immunoSEQ multiplex PCR, while the TCRdb copy is restricted to in-frame clones and leaves out a portion. The V and J calls and clone size were taken over from that table, and D and trimming were inferred from the DNA. The sample lists about 100,000 clones, about three quarters seen once, with 1.8% in the top ten. Germline V gene lookup returns CDR1 SEHNR and CDR2 FQNEAQ (reference sequence). V shed 1 base and J 4 bases; nucleotides not matched to a gene: 9. This CDR3 is built from 17 residues.

V usage is TRBV7-9 and J usage is TRBJ2-5; 10 bases fit TRBD2. The sample was peripheral blood. This clonotype was obtained from a woman aged 40-49 years with acute or convalescent COVID-19. The CDR3 spells CASSLGLAGASRETQYF. CDR3 DNA sequence: TGTGCCAGCAGCTTAGGGCTAGCGGGGGCCTCCCGAGAGACCCAGTACTTC. The whole variable domain, remainder taken from reference TRBV7-9 and TRBJ2-5, is DTGVSQNPRHKITKRGQNVTFRCDPISEHNRLYWYRQTLGQGPEFLTYFQNEAQLEKSRLLSDRFSAERPKGSFSTLEIQRTEQGDSAMYLCASSLGLAGASRETQYFGPGTRLLVL.